This is a list of T cell receptor beta chains from one sample in a study of T cell responses to AZD1222 COVID-19 vaccine. The method was immunoSEQ multiplex PCR; TCRdb's version includes in-frame clones alone and lacks a portion of them. This table holds around 140,000 clones, just over 90% found once. Specimen: peripheral blood, collected on day 0 of AZD1222 vaccination. The receptors derive from an adult in good health. Each CDR3 is given with its conserved first and last residue. The order of the fields is clone size, J gene, CDR3 length, V gene, D gene, CDR3 DNA, CDR3 protein. A D gene is named only where the DNA matches it firmly. Clone size, where shown, is once, few, many, or a class for clones that have expanded.

abundance: NA; j_gene: TRBJ2-1; len: 14; v_gene: TRBV28; d_gene: TRBD1; CDR3nt: TGTGCCAGCAGTTTTGGGGACAGGGTCAATGAGCAGTTCTTC; CDR3aa: CASSFGDRVNEQFF
abundance: NA; j_gene: TRBJ1-4; len: 15; v_gene: TRBV2; d_gene: TRBD1; CDR3nt: TGTGCCAGCAGTGAGACAGGGGGCATAGGTGAAAAACTGTTTTTT; CDR3aa: CASSETGGIGEKLFF
abundance: NA; j_gene: TRBJ1-2; len: 12; v_gene: TRBV29-1; d_gene: NA; CDR3nt: TGCAGCGTTTTCGCGGGGCCCTATGGCTACACCTTC; CDR3aa: CSVFAGPYGYTF
abundance: NA; j_gene: TRBJ2-5; len: 15; v_gene: TRBV7-2; d_gene: TRBD2; CDR3nt: TGTGCCAGCAGCCGGAGCGGGGGGGCGAAGGAGACCCAGTACTTC; CDR3aa: CASSRSGGAKETQYF
abundance: NA; j_gene: TRBJ2-7; len: 15; v_gene: TRBV6-5; d_gene: NA; CDR3nt: TGTGCCAGCAGAGGGGTTTCAGAGGCCGGCTACGAGCAGTACTTC; CDR3aa: CASRGVSEAGYEQYF
abundance: NA; j_gene: TRBJ2-7; len: 14; v_gene: TRBV6-5; d_gene: NA; CDR3nt: TGTGCCAGCAGTTCAAACAGGAGATACTACGAGCAGTACTTC; CDR3aa: CASSSNRRYYEQYF
abundance: NA; j_gene: TRBJ2-5; len: 14; v_gene: TRBV7-2; d_gene: TRBD2; CDR3nt: TGTGCCAGCACCCCGGGGGGGGCATCAGAGACCCAGTACTTC; CDR3aa: CASTPGGASETQYF
abundance: few; j_gene: TRBJ2-7; len: 15; v_gene: TRBV9; d_gene: TRBD2; CDR3nt: TGTGCCAGCAGCCCCGGACTAGCGGGTCTCTACGAGCAGTACTTC; CDR3aa: CASSPGLAGLYEQYF
abundance: NA; j_gene: TRBJ2-2; len: 11; v_gene: TRBV6-2/TRBV6-3; d_gene: NA; CDR3nt: TGTGCCAGCAGTCCCCCCGGGGAGCTGTTTTTT; CDR3aa: CASSPPGELFF
abundance: NA; j_gene: TRBJ1-1; len: 15; v_gene: TRBV19; d_gene: NA; CDR3nt: TGTGCCAGTAGTTCCCAGGGACGGACAAACACTGAAGCTTTCTTT; CDR3aa: CASSSQGRTNTEAFF
abundance: once; j_gene: TRBJ2-5; len: 15; v_gene: TRBV30; d_gene: NA; CDR3nt: TGTGCCTGGAGTGTATTCGGGGAGGACCAAGAGACCCAGTACTTC; CDR3aa: CAWSVFGEDQETQYF
abundance: NA; j_gene: TRBJ2-1; len: 17; v_gene: TRBV7-8; d_gene: TRBD2; CDR3nt: TGTGCCAGCAGCTTCCCGGAGCGGGGATTTATAGTAAATGAGCAGTTCTTC; CDR3aa: CASSFPERGFIVNEQFF
abundance: NA; j_gene: TRBJ1-1; len: 14; v_gene: TRBV7-9; d_gene: NA; CDR3nt: TGTGCCAGCAGGGAGGACACTCTGAACACTGAAGCTTTCTTT; CDR3aa: CASREDTLNTEAFF
abundance: NA; j_gene: TRBJ2-1; len: 13; v_gene: TRBV7-2; d_gene: TRBD2; CDR3nt: TGTGCCTCTGAAGGGACTAGCGTCAATGAGCAGTTCTTC; CDR3aa: CASEGTSVNEQFF
abundance: NA; j_gene: TRBJ1-4; len: 13; v_gene: TRBV10-2; d_gene: TRBD1; CDR3nt: TGCGCCAGCACTGGACAGGGGAATGAAAAACTGTTTTTT; CDR3aa: CASTGQGNEKLFF
abundance: NA; j_gene: TRBJ1-5; len: 13; v_gene: TRBV20-1; d_gene: NA; CDR3nt: TGCAGTGCTAGTTGGCAGGGAGACCAGCCCCAGCATTTT; CDR3aa: CSASWQGDQPQHF
abundance: NA; j_gene: TRBJ1-4; len: 15; v_gene: TRBV10-3; d_gene: NA; CDR3nt: TGTGCCATCAGTGACGACGGGGCATATAATGAAAAACTGTTTTTT; CDR3aa: CAISDDGAYNEKLFF
abundance: NA; j_gene: TRBJ1-6; len: 16; v_gene: TRBV4-3; d_gene: NA; CDR3nt: TGCGCCAGCAGCCAAGAACTCCCCGCCCGTAATTCACCCCTCCACTTT; CDR3aa: CASSQELPARNSPLHF
abundance: NA; j_gene: TRBJ2-1; len: 15; v_gene: TRBV5-1; d_gene: NA; CDR3nt: TGCGCCAGCAGCCCACAGGGTAGCACCTACAATGAGCAGTTCTTC; CDR3aa: CASSPQGSTYNEQFF
abundance: NA; j_gene: TRBJ1-1; len: 15; v_gene: TRBV18; d_gene: TRBD1; CDR3nt: TGTGCCAGCTCACCCCCGACAGGGAAAAGGACTGAAGCTTTCTTT; CDR3aa: CASSPPTGKRTEAFF
abundance: NA; j_gene: TRBJ1-2; len: 13; v_gene: TRBV5-4; d_gene: NA; CDR3nt: TGTGCCAGCAGCTTTCCAGGCCTCTATGGCTACACCTTC; CDR3aa: CASSFPGLYGYTF
abundance: NA; j_gene: TRBJ2-7; len: 14; v_gene: TRBV10-3; d_gene: TRBD1; CDR3nt: TGTGCCATCAGCCCCCGAGACAGGGAACACGAGCAGTACTTC; CDR3aa: CAISPRDREHEQYF
abundance: NA; j_gene: TRBJ2-2; len: 16; v_gene: TRBV19; d_gene: NA; CDR3nt: TGTGCCAGTAGGAAGCGGGGACAAGGGGGGACCGGGGAGCTGTTTTTT; CDR3aa: CASRKRGQGGTGELFF
abundance: NA; j_gene: TRBJ1-4; len: 13; v_gene: TRBV27; d_gene: NA; CDR3nt: TGTGCCAGCAGTTTAGGGGGGGCCGAAAAACTGTTTTTT; CDR3aa: CASSLGGAEKLFF